Below, 16 T cell receptor beta chains from the same sample are listed, as sequenced in a study of Graves' ophthalmopathy and Graves' hyperthyroidism. Beta-chain TCR CDR3 regions were amplified from RNA transcripts. The workflow started with a first-round RT-PCR run with HTBI primers and then moved on to a second-round multiplex PCR. TCRdb itself ran the multiplex PCR reads through MiXCR, one entry per CDR3 protein. Here the sample spans 350,000 to 450,000 distinct CDR3 sequences, roughly 18% being singletons. Sequencing used peripheral blood. The receptor set was obtained from a woman aged 18-30 years with Graves' ophthalmopathy.

This clonotype has a count of ten or more. V usage is TRBV29-1 and J usage is TRBJ1-1; maybe TRBD1 (6 bases). Trimming pared 5 bases from V and 1 base from J, leaving 8 bases between. Per the germline V gene, CDR1 is SQVTM and CDR2 is ANQGSEA. The CDR3 runs 12 residues. CDR3 DNA: TGCAGCGTTACAGGGTGGAACACTGAAGCTTTCTTT. This gives the protein CSVTGWNTEAFF.

This clonotype was recorded many times. The rearrangement joins TRBV28 to TRBJ1-1; D might be TRBD1 (5 bases). Germline V CDR1 and CDR2: MDHEN, SYDVKM. CDR3 length equals 17 residues. The V and J ends lost 4 bases and 3 bases respectively, with 21 bases between them. CDR3 region: CASSSPGDGKGHTEAFF. CDR3 sequence (DNA): TGTGCCAGCAGTTCCCCCGGGGACGGAAAGGGACACACTGAAGCTTTCTTT.

This clonotype was found many times. This chain uses TRBV28 with TRBJ2-7, with 9 bases matching TRBD1. J gave up 2 bases and V 6 bases, and 11 bases lay outside the gene matches. Germline loops: CDR1 MDHEN, CDR2 SYDVKM. The CDR3 length is 16 residues. DNA for the CDR3: TGTGCCAGCAGACAGGGGGCCTGGAGTGTGGCCTACGAGCAGTACTTC. Translation gives CASRQGAWSVAYEQYF.

This clonotype was detected ten times or more. J is TRBJ2-2 and V is TRBV6-5, with D perhaps matching TRBD1 or TRBD2 (5 bases each). The CDR3 consists of 16 residues. Germline CDR1 is MNHEY and CDR2 is SVGAGI. Trimming removed 2 bases at V and 2 bases at J, with 12 bases between. CDR3 in amino acids: CASSYGDALNTGELFF. The CDR3 DNA is TGTGCCAGCAGTTACGGGGACGCATTAAACACCGGGGAGCTGTTTTTT.

For this clonotype: A read error may be the cause here, since a much bigger clone is one base away. As the CDR3 is not closed by the conserved phenylalanine or tryptophan, this likely results from a read error. This rearrangement joins TRBV4-3 to TRBJ1-1, with D perhaps TRBD1 (6 bases). V was trimmed by 3 bases and J by 10 bases, leaving 12 bases between them. The CDR3 is 12 residues long. Looked up from germline, CDR1 is LGHNA and CDR2 is YSLEER. The DNA for the CDR3 is TGCGCCAGCAGCCAGGGGGGGGCCCCAGCTTTCTCT. Amino acid sequence: CASSQGGAPAFS.

The chain is built from TRBV5-4 and TRBJ2-2, with D perhaps matching TRBD2 (5 bases). CDR3 size: 14 residues. Trimming pared 3 bases from V and 5 bases from J, leaving 11 bases between. CDR1 and CDR2 (germline): SGHNT, YYREEE (reference sequence). CDR3 loop: CASSSRVGTGELFF. The CDR3 bases are TGTGCCAGCAGCTCGCGGGTGGGAACCGGGGAGCTGTTTTTT.

In this sample, this clonotype turned up many times. The V call is TRBV12-3 or TRBV12-4, the J call TRBJ2-5, with 8 nucleotides matching TRBD2. Trimming removed 7 bases from V and 2 bases from J; junction bases left unmatched: 9. The CDR3 length is 15 residues. The CDR3 coding sequence is TGTGCCAGCAACACAGCGGGAGAGGAGCAAGAGACCCAGTACTTC. It codes for CASNTAGEEQETQYF.

This clonotype was counted at least ten times. A junction boundary mismatches the germline segment, possibly from a read error. This sequence joins TRBV28 and TRBJ1-2; 7 bases are a match to TRBD1. The CDR3 covers 16 residues. Per germline, CDR1 MDHEN and CDR2 SYDVKM. The CDR3 nucleotides read TGTGCCAGCAGTTTCCCGACAGGGAGGAACAACTGTGGCTACACCTTC. It codes for CASSFPTGRNNCGYTF.

This clonotype showed up many times. The J gene is TRBJ1-6, the V gene TRBV7-2, with D uncertain. The CDR3 sequence is 15 residues long. Trimming left V 5 bases short and J 7 bases short, with 15 bases between. CDR1 is SGHTA, CDR2 FQGNSA, per germline. In DNA, the CDR3 is TGTGCCAGCAGCCCCCAAAGGCACTCCAATTCACCCCTCCACTTT. As protein: CASSPQRHSNSPLHF.

This clonotype has at least ten counts. The chain combines TRBV29-1 with TRBJ2-2, with D maybe TRBD1 (6 bases). Per germline, CDR1 SQVTM and CDR2 ANQGSEA. The CDR3 is 14 residues long. V gave up 4 bases and J gave up 0 bases, with 9 bases separating them. CDR3 in amino acids: CSVGDKPNTGELFF. DNA for the CDR3: TGCAGCGTTGGGGACAAACCGAACACCGGGGAGCTGTTTTTT.

The genes are TRBV18 and TRBJ2-1, with 11 bases lining up with TRBD2. Germline V CDR1 and CDR2: KGHSH, LQKENI. J lost 6 bases, V lost 5 bases, and 9 bases had no gene match. CDR3 length: 16 amino acids. CDR3 DNA: TGTGCCAGCTCATCGACGACTAGCGGGGCCCTCAATGAGCAGTTCTTC. Translation gives CASSSTTSGALNEQFF.

At least ten counts were recorded for this clonotype. The gene calls are TRBV6-2 or TRBV6-3 and TRBJ1-2; 7 bases align to TRBD1. This CDR3 is 15 amino acids long. Looked up from germline, CDR1 is MNHEY and CDR2 is SVGEGT. V gave up 6 bases and J gave up 3 bases; unmatched junction bases: 10. CDR3 bases: TGTGCCAGCAGCCTTTTCCAGACAGGGCACTATGGCTACACCTTC. Translation gives CASSLFQTGHYGYTF.

Ten or more counts support this clonotype. The chain employs TRBV4-3 and TRBJ1-2, with 7 bases identical to TRBD1. This CDR3 contains 15 residues. With V trimmed by 2 bases and J by 8 bases, 11 bases remained unmatched. Germline CDR1 reads LGHNA; CDR2 reads YSLEER. This CDR3 is CASSQTGTDPRGYTF. CDR3 nucleotide sequence: TGCGCCAGCAGCCAAACCGGGACAGATCCTCGGGGCTACACCTTC.

Many counts were recorded for this clonotype. This chain joins TRBV28 and TRBJ2-7; 14 bases line up with TRBD2. The germline V gene encodes CDR1 MDHEN and CDR2 SYDVKM. V was pared by 7 bases and J by 3 bases, with 11 bases of the junction left unmatched. The CDR3 has 17 residues. In nucleotides, the CDR3 is TGTGCCAGCAAATTTGCCGGGACTAGCGGGAGTCTCTACGAGCAGTACTTC. It is translated as CASKFAGTSGSLYEQYF.

This clonotype was counted ten times or more. The V and J genes are TRBV20-1 and TRBJ2-7; D is unresolved. The length of the CDR3 is 15 residues. V shed 0 bases and J shed 2 bases, with 14 bases lying between them. In germline, CDR1 is DFQATT, CDR2 SNEGSKA (reference sequence). The CDR3 DNA reads as TGCAGTGCTAGAGATCGAAGCCATTCGCCCTACGAGCAGTACTTC. It codes for CSARDRSHSPYEQYF.

This sequence joins TRBV6-5 and TRBJ2-4; D unclear. Germline V gives CDR1 MNHEY, CDR2 SVGAGI. The CDR3 sequence is 14 residues long. The V and J ends lost 8 bases and 8 bases respectively, with 19 bases between them. The CDR3 DNA follows: TGTGCCAGCTTCAGGATCGATCTCTGGGACATTCAGTACTTC. Its translation is CASFRIDLWDIQYF.